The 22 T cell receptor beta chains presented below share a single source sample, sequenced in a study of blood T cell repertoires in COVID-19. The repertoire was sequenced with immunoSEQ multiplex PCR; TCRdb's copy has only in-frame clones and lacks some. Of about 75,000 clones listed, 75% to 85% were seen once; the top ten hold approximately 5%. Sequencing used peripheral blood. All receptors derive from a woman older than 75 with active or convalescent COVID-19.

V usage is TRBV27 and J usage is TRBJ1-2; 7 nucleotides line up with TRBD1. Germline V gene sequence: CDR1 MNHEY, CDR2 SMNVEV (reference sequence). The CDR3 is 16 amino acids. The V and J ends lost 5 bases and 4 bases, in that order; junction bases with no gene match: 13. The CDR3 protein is CASSPMTGSRSYGYTF. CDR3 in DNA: TGTGCCAGCAGTCCCATGACAGGGTCGAGGTCCTATGGCTACACCTTC.

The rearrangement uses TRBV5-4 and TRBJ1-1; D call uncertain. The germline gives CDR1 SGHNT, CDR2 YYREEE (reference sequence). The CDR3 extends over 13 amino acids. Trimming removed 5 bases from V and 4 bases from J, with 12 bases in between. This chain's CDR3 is CASRLGGGTEAFF. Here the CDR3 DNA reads TGTGCCAGCAGGCTAGGTGGCGGCACTGAAGCTTTCTTT.

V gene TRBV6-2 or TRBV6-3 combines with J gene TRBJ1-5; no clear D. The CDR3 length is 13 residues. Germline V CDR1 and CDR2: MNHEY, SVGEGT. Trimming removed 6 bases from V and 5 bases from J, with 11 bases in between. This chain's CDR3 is CASSWYSDQPQHF. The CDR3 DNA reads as TGTGCCAGCAGCTGGTATAGTGATCAGCCCCAGCATTTT.

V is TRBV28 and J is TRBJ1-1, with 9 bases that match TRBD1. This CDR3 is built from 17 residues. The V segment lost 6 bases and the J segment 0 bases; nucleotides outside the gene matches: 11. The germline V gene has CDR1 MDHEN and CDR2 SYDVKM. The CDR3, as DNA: TGTGCCAGCAGCCACCTTCGACAGGGGGGAATGAACACTGAAGCTTTCTTT. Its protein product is CASSHLRQGGMNTEAFF.

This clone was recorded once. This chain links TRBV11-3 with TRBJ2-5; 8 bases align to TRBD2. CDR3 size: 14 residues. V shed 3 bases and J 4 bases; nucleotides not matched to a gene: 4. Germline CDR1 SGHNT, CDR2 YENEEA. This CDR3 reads CASSFAGGGETQYF. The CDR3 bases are TGTGCCAGCAGCTTCGCCGGGGGGGGAGAGACCCAGTACTTC.

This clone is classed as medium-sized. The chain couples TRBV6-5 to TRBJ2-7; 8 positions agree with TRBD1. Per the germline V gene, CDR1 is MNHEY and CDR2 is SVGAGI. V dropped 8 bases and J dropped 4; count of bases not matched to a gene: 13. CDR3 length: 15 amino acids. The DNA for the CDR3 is TGTGCCAGCCTCAGCCCACAGGGGGGAATGTACGAGCAGTACTTC. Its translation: CASLSPQGGMYEQYF.

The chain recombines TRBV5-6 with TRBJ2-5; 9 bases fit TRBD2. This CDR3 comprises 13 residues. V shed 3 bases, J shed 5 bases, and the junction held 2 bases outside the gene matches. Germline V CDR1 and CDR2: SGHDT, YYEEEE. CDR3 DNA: TGTGCCAGCAGCTCAGGACTAGCGGAGACCCAGTACTTC. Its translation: CASSSGLAETQYF. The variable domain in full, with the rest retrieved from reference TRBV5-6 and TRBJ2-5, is DAGVTQSPTHLIKTRGQQVTLRCSPKSGHDTVSWYQQALGQGPQFIFQYYEEEERQRGNFPDRFSGHQFPNYSSELNVNALLLGDSALYLCASSSGLAETQYFGPGTRLLVL.

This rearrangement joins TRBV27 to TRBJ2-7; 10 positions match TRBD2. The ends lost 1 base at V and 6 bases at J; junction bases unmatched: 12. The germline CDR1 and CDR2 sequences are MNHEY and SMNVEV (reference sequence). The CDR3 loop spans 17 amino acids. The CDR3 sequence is CASSLFGSGRAGFEQYF. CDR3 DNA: TGTGCCAGCAGTTTATTTGGAAGCGGGAGGGCCGGGTTCGAGCAGTACTTC.

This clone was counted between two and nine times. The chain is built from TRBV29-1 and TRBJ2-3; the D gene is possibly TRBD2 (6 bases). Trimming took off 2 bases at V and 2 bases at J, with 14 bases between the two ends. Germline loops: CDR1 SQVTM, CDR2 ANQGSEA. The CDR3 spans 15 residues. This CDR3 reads CSVEKSGEDTDTQYF. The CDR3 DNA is TGCAGCGTTGAAAAGTCGGGGGAGGACACAGATACGCAGTATTTT.

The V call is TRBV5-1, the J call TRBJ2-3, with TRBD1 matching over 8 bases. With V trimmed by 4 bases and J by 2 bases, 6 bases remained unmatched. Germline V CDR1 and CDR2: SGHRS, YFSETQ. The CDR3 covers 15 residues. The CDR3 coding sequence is TGCGCCAGCAGCCTGGGACAGGTCTTCACAGATACGCAGTATTTT. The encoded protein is CASSLGQVFTDTQYF.

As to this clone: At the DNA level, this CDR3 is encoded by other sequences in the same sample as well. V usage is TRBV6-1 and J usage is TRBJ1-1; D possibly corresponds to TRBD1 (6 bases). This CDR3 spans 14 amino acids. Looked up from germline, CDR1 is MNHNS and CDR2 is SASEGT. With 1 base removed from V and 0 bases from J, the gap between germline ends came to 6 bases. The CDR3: CASSEDRVNTEAFF. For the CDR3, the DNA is TGTGCCAGCAGTGAAGACAGGGTGAACACTGAAGCTTTCTTT.

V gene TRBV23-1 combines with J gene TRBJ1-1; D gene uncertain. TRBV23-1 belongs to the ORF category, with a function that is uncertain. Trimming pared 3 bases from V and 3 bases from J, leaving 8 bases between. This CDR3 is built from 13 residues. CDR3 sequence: CASSHGNYTEAFF. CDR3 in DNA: TGCGCCAGCAGTCACGGTAACTACACTGAAGCTTTCTTT.

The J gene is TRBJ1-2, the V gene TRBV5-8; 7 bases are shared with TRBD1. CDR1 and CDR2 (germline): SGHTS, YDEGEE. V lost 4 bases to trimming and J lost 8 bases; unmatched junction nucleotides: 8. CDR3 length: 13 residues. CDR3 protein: CASSLGTAAGYTF. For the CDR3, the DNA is TGTGCCAGCAGCCTCGGGACAGCAGCCGGCTACACCTTC.

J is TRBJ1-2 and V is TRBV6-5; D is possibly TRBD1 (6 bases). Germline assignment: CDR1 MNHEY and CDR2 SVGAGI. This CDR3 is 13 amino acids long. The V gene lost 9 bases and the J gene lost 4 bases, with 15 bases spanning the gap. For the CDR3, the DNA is TGTGCCAGTTCCAGGGGACCGTCCTATGGCTACACCTTC. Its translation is CASSRGPSYGYTF.

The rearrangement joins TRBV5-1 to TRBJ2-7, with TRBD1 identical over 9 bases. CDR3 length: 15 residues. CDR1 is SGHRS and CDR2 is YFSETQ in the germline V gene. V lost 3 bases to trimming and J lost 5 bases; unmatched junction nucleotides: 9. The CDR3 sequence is CASSSSDRGYNEQYF. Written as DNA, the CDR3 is TGCGCCAGCAGCTCCTCCGACAGGGGGTACAACGAGCAGTACTTC.

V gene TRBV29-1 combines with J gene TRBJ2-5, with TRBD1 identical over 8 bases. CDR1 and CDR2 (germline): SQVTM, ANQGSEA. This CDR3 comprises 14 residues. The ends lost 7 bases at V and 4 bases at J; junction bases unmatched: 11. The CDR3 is CSGGTSGGPETQYF. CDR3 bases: TGCAGCGGTGGTACGTCAGGGGGCCCAGAGACCCAGTACTTC.

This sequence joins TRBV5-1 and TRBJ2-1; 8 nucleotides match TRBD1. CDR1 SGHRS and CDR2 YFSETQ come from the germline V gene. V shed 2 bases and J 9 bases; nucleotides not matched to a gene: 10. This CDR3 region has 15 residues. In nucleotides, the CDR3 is TGCGCCAGCAGCTTCCGGTCGACAGGGGTTGTTGAGCAGTTCTTC. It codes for CASSFRSTGVVEQFF.

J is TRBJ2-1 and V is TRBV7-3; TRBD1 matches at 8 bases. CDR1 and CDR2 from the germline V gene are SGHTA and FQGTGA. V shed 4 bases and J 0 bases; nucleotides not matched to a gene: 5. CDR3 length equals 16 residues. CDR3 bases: TGTGCCAGCAGCTCAAGACAGGGGAGCTCCTACAATGAGCAGTTCTTC. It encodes CASSSRQGSSYNEQFF.

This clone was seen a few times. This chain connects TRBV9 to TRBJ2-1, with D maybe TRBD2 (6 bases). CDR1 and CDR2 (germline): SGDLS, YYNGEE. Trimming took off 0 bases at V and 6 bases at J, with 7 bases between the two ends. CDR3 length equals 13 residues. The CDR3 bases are TGTGCCAGCAGCGTAGGGGGGGTCAATGAGCAGTTCTTC. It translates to CASSVGGVNEQFF.

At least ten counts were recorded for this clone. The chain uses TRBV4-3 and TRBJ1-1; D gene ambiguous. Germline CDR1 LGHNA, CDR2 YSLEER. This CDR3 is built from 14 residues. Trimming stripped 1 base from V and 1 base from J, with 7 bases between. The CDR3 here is CASSQAEGNTEAFF. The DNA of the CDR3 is TGCGCCAGCAGCCAAGCCGAGGGGAACACTGAAGCTTTCTTT.

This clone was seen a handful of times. The CDR3 DNA reads TGTGCCAGCAGCTCTACTAGCTATGAGCAGTTCTTC. This translates into CASSSTSYEQFF. The chain couples TRBV7-9 to TRBJ2-1; perhaps TRBD2 as D (6 bases). Trimming left V 4 bases short and J 8 bases short, with 9 bases between. In germline, CDR1 is SEHNR, CDR2 FQNEAQ (reference sequence). The CDR3 totals 12 residues.

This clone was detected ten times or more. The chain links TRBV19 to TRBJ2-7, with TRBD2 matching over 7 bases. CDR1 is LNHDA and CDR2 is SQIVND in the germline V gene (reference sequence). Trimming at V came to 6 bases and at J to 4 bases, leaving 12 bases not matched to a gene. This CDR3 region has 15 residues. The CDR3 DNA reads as TGTGCCAGTAGCGAATCCACGGGACTACCGTACGAGCAGTACTTC. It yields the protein CASSESTGLPYEQYF.